These 18 T cell receptor beta chains originate from one sample sequenced in a study of cytomegalovirus exposure and HLA in healthy donors (dated by TCRdb to 2017 to 2019). The receptor library was made with the immunoSEQ multiplex PCR assay. For the multiplex PCR, a mixture combining 60 forward primers for TCR Vbeta segments and 13 reverse primers for TCR Jbeta segments was used. Held by TCRdb, this immuneACCESS table contains in-frame sequences only and omits some clones. Under half of the omission traces to an unresolved V gene where checked; the cause of the rest is unknown. The sample data list 60,000 to 80,000 clones, and approximately 75% of these were observed just once. The ten largest make up roughly 5% of the sample. Sequencing used PBMCs. These receptors were taken from a woman aged 25 to 45 in good health and CMV-seronegative.

The rearrangement joins TRBV29-1 to TRBJ2-7; 11 bases line up with TRBD1. CDR3 length: 15 amino acids. The germline V gene has CDR1 SQVTM and CDR2 ANQGSEA. V lost 7 bases and J lost 5; bases outside the gene matches: 13. The CDR3 protein is CSAVLGQGANHEQYV. The DNA of the CDR3 is TGCAGCGCCGTGCTTGGACAGGGGGCAAATCACGAGCAGTACGTC.

This chain uses TRBV7-8 with TRBJ2-4, with D possibly being TRBD2 (6 bases). V lost 5 bases, J lost 5 bases, and 10 bases lay in between. The CDR3 covers 13 residues. Germline loops: CDR1 SGHVS, CDR2 FQNEAQ. The CDR3 coding sequence is TGTGCCAGCAGCCCGGGGGTCCAAAACATTCAGTACTTC. Its translation: CASSPGVQNIQYF.

The chain uses TRBV18 and TRBJ2-3; 7 nucleotides align to TRBD2. The CDR3 sequence is 17 residues long. With V trimmed by 3 bases and J by 2 bases, 11 bases remained unmatched. CDR1 is KGHSH and CDR2 is LQKENI in the germline V gene. The CDR3 DNA is TGTGCCAGCTCACCGGGCACCAGCGGGACGGACACAGATACGCAGTATTTT. It is translated as CASSPGTSGTDTDTQYF.

This chain joins TRBV5-1 and TRBJ2-5; D gene unclear. This CDR3 has 15 residues. CDR1 and CDR2 (germline): SGHRS, YFSETQ. V was shortened by 2 bases and J by 0 bases, with 11 bases between the two germline ends. CDR3 DNA: TGCGCCAGCAGCTTAATGAATCAGGACCAAGAGACCCAGTACTTC. Translation gives CASSLMNQDQETQYF.

This chain joins TRBV12-5 and TRBJ2-2; D is undetermined. In germline, CDR1 is LGHNT, CDR2 FRNRAP. V was cut by 5 bases and J by 5 bases, with 6 bases left in between. The CDR3 spans 12 residues. CDR3 amino acids: CASGHETGELFF. The CDR3 coding sequence is TGTGCTAGTGGTCACGAGACCGGGGAGCTGTTTTTT. Combining the CDR3 with reference TRBV12-5 and TRBJ2-2 gives the whole variable domain DARVTQTPRHKVTEMGQEVTMRCQPILGHNTVFWYRQTMMQGLELLAYFRNRAPLDDSGMPKDRFSAEMPDATLATLKIQPSEPRDSAVYFCASGHETGELFFGEGSRLTVL.

This rearrangement joins TRBV6-5 to TRBJ1-2, with D possibly matching TRBD1 (6 bases). Germline V gene data show CDR1 as MNHEY and CDR2 as SVGAGI. This CDR3 is 14 amino acids long. V was clipped by 0 bases and J by 2 bases, with 7 bases between them. This CDR3 reads CASSYSTGNYGYTF. The CDR3 DNA follows: TGTGCCAGCAGTTACTCAACAGGGAACTATGGCTACACCTTC.

The J gene is TRBJ2-2, the V gene TRBV5-1; 12 positions match TRBD1. V shed 1 base, J shed 7 bases, and the junction held 5 bases outside the gene matches. CDR1 is SGHRS, CDR2 YFSETQ, per germline. The CDR3 has 16 residues. CDR3 bases: TGCGCCAGCAGCTTGATGGGACAGGGGGCTGTCGGGGAGCTGTTTTTT. Amino acid sequence: CASSLMGQGAVGELFF.

The CDR3, as DNA: TGTGCCTGGGACGTACAGGGAGTGAGCACTGAAGCTTTCTTT. Its translation is CAWDVQGVSTEAFF. The gene calls are TRBV30 and TRBJ1-1, with a possible D match to TRBD1 (6 bases). Germline V gene sequence: CDR1 GTSNPN, CDR2 SVGIG (reference sequence). The V end lost 5 bases, the J end lost 4 bases, and 17 bases lay between the germline ends. The CDR3 has 14 amino acids.

V gene TRBV9 combines with J gene TRBJ2-1, with no clear D. V was clipped by 2 bases and J by 2 bases, with 11 bases between them. CDR1 SGDLS and CDR2 YYNGEE come from the germline V gene. CDR3 length: 15 residues. Here the CDR3 reads CASSVGRSTYNEQFF. CDR3 sequence (DNA): TGTGCCAGCAGCGTCGGTCGGAGTACCTACAATGAGCAGTTCTTC.

The rearrangement uses TRBV19 and TRBJ2-7; 7 bases fit TRBD2. CDR3 length: 11 residues. Trimming at V came to 7 bases and at J to 4 bases, leaving 1 base not matched to a gene. Looked up from germline, CDR1 is LNHDA and CDR2 is SQIVND (reference sequence). Here the CDR3 DNA reads TGTGCCAGTAATAGCGGGTACGAGCAGTACTTC. It specifies CASNSGYEQYF.

This clone has a single count. This chain links TRBV5-6 with TRBJ1-2; 7 bases match TRBD1. The trim removed 0 bases at V and 4 bases at J, leaving 12 bases unmatched. Germline V gives CDR1 SGHDT, CDR2 YYEEEE. The CDR3 runs 17 residues. CDR3 sequence reads: CASSLVASGQPFYGYTF. Written as DNA, the CDR3 is TGTGCCAGCAGCTTGGTGGCCTCGGGACAGCCTTTCTATGGCTACACCTTC.

This clone was seen more than once but under ten times. V and J are TRBV10-3 and TRBJ2-3, with a possible D match to TRBD2 (6 bases). Germline loops: CDR1 ENHRY, CDR2 SYGVKD. V was trimmed by 0 bases and J by 4 bases, leaving 8 bases between them. This CDR3 has 14 amino acids. CDR3 bases: TGTGCCATCAGTGAGTCCTGGGGGGCAGATACGCAGTATTTT. Translated: CAISESWGADTQYF.

The chain recombines TRBV5-8 with TRBJ2-2; 13 bases agree with TRBD2. The V and J ends lost 2 bases and 7 bases, in that order; junction bases with no gene match: 8. Germline CDR1 SGHTS, CDR2 YDEGEE. The length of the CDR3 is 17 residues. CDR3 sequence: CASSFGRTSGSGGELFF. CDR3 bases: TGTGCCAGCAGCTTTGGCCGGACTAGCGGGAGTGGCGGGGAGCTGTTTTTT.

The chain links TRBV18 to TRBJ2-5; D is ambiguous. The J call is in doubt because the DNA end fits TRBJ2-7 better. Germline V CDR1 and CDR2: KGHSH, LQKENI. The length of the CDR3 is 14 residues. The CDR3 DNA follows: TGTGCCAGCTCACCACCTCGGGTGGGTGACGAGCAGTACTTC. Translating gives CASSPPRVGDEQYF.

The V and J genes are TRBV11-2 and TRBJ2-1; D may be TRBD2 (5 bases). Trimming removed 5 bases from V and 5 bases from J, with 10 bases in between. This CDR3 has 13 residues. CDR1 is SGHAT, CDR2 FQNNGV, per germline. The CDR3, as DNA: TGTGCCAGCAGCCACGGACTGCACAATGAGCAGTTCTTC. This codes for CASSHGLHNEQFF.

The genes are TRBV19 and TRBJ1-4, with D possibly being TRBD1 (5 bases). The V gene lost 6 bases and the J gene lost 3 bases, with 11 bases spanning the gap. The length of the CDR3 is 14 residues. Germline V CDR1 and CDR2: LNHDA, SQIVND (reference sequence). The CDR3 sequence: CASSDRRANEKLFF. In DNA, the CDR3 is TGTGCCAGTAGCGACAGAAGGGCTAATGAAAAACTGTTTTTT.

The gene calls are TRBV6-6 and TRBJ2-6, with D hard to call. This CDR3 has 12 amino acids. V shed 9 bases and J shed 3 bases, with 6 bases lying between them. From germline, CDR1 is MNHNY and CDR2 SVGAGI (reference sequence). The CDR3: CASYSGANVLTF. As DNA, the CDR3 is TGTGCCAGTTATAGTGGGGCCAACGTCCTGACTTTC.

The J gene is TRBJ2-7, the V gene TRBV11-2, with a possible D match to TRBD1 (5 bases). The CDR3 length is 15 residues. Germline V gives CDR1 SGHAT, CDR2 FQNNGV. Trimming shortened V by 1 base and J by 5 bases, and 15 bases separated the two germline ends. The CDR3 nucleotides read TGTGCCAGCAGCTTAGGCAGGGCCTTTCAGGACGAGCAGTACTTC. Protein: CASSLGRAFQDEQYF.